A single sample gave rise to the 31 T cell receptor beta chains below, sequenced in a study of T cells in tuberculosis. Libraries were prepared by immunoSEQ multiplex PCR; TCRdb keeps only in-frame clonotypes and omits some of them. The sample consists of under 40,000 clones, 94% of them appearing once. Time point defined: new active TB diagnosis, blood taken before or within 7 days of starting treatment. Sequenced material: PBMCs, taken at tuberculosis diagnosis. The receptors were sampled from an adult with tuberculosis.

This chain uses TRBV5-5 with TRBJ1-6; tentatively, D is TRBD1 (5 bases). Deletions cut 2 bases from V and 9 bases from J, with 21 bases between. The length of the CDR3 is 17 residues. CDR1 is SGHKS and CDR2 is YYEKEE in the germline V gene (reference sequence). The DNA of the CDR3 is TGTGCCAGCAGCTTCCGGGGGGGAGGTGGGGCACCTTCACCCCTCCACTTT. Amino acids: CASSFRGGGGAPSPLHF.

This sequence joins TRBV5-6 and TRBJ1-1; tentatively, D is TRBD1 (6 bases). This CDR3 contains 15 residues. CDR1 and CDR2 from the germline V gene are SGHDT and YYEEEE. With 0 bases removed from V and 1 base from J, the gap between germline ends came to 10 bases. Here the CDR3 reads CASSLVGRGNTEAFF. Written as DNA, the CDR3 is TGTGCCAGCAGCTTGGTGGGCAGGGGGAACACTGAAGCTTTCTTT. The entire variable domain, with the rest obtained from reference TRBV5-6 and TRBJ1-1, is as follows: DAGVTQSPTHLIKTRGQQVTLRCSPKSGHDTVSWYQQALGQGPQFIFQYYEEEERQRGNFPDRFSGHQFPNYSSELNVNALLLGDSALYLCASSLVGRGNTEAFFGQGTRLTVV.

The chain has TRBV30 and TRBJ2-1; tentatively, D is TRBD1 (6 bases). The CDR3 is made up of 17 amino acids. Germline CDR1 and CDR2: GTSNPN and SVGIG (reference sequence). The ends were cut back, 2 bases at V and 4 bases at J, with 21 bases in the middle. CDR3 sequence reads: CAWSTPPGELGYNEQFF. The DNA for the CDR3 is TGTGCCTGGAGTACCCCCCCAGGGGAATTGGGTTACAATGAGCAGTTCTTC.

V gene TRBV28 combines with J gene TRBJ1-5, with D tentatively TRBD1 (6 bases). CDR1 and CDR2 from the germline V gene are MDHEN and SYDVKM. Trimming shortened V by 6 bases and J by 6 bases, and 12 bases separated the two germline ends. CDR3 length: 13 amino acids. Here the CDR3 reads CASRGTTGQPQHF. The CDR3 DNA reads TGTGCCAGCAGGGGGACAACTGGTCAGCCCCAGCATTTT.

This clone was detected only once. The chain couples TRBV21-1 to TRBJ2-7; the table's TRBD2 call for D was not verified on the DNA. TRBV21-1 is a listed pseudogene. This CDR3 region has 13 residues. The CDR3 DNA is TGTGCCAGCAGGCCTAGCGGGGCCTACGAGCAGTACTTC. Encoded protein: CASRPSGAYEQYF.

The CDR3 DNA sequence: TGTGCCAGTAGTCCCCGCCCAGCTCCGGGCGAGCAGTACTTC. It translates to CASSPRPAPGEQYF. The V call is TRBV19, the J call TRBJ2-7; the D is unclear. The CDR3 totals 14 residues. Per the germline V gene, CDR1 is LNHDA and CDR2 is SQIVND (reference sequence). Trimming removed 5 bases from V and 6 bases from J, with 17 bases in between.

The chain recombines TRBV6-5 with TRBJ1-4, with a weak D call TRBD1 (5 bases). The length of the CDR3 is 15 residues. V gave up 6 bases and J gave up 4 bases, with 15 bases separating them. CDR1 and CDR2 (germline): MNHEY, SVGAGI. The DNA of the CDR3 is TGTGCCAGCAGCGGACGACAGACCAATAATGAAAAACTGTTTTTT. Amino acids: CASSGRQTNNEKLFF.

The chain employs TRBV9 and TRBJ1-4; 11 positions agree with TRBD1. CDR3 length equals 15 residues. The V gene's germline CDR1 is SGDLS and CDR2 YYNGEE. Losses at the gene ends were 3 bases for V and 8 bases for J; bases not matched to a gene: 6. The CDR3 reads CASSGGQGAFEKLFF. CDR3 bases: TGTGCCAGCAGCGGTGGACAGGGGGCGTTCGAAAAACTGTTTTTT.

The chain employs TRBV5-1 and TRBJ1-4, with 11 bases aligning to TRBD1. CDR1 and CDR2 from the germline V gene are SGHRS and YFSETQ. This CDR3 comprises 17 residues. The ends lost 4 bases at V and 2 bases at J; junction bases unmatched: 7. In DNA, the CDR3 is TGCGCCAGCAGCCCGGAGGACAGGGGGCAGACTAATGAAAAACTGTTTTTT. Translated: CASSPEDRGQTNEKLFF. Together with reference TRBV5-1 and TRBJ1-4, the CDR3 gives the full variable domain: KAGVTQTPRYLIKTRGQQVTLSCSPISGHRSVSWYQQTPGQGLQFLFEYFSETQRNKGNFPGRFSGRQFSNSRSEMNVSTLELGDSALYLCASSPEDRGQTNEKLFFGSGTQLSVL.

In DNA, the CDR3 is TGCGCCAGCAGCCCTATTGGAGAGGCTAACTATGGCTACACCTTC. Translated: CASSPIGEANYGYTF. The chain is built from TRBV5-1 and TRBJ1-2; D is unclear. V lost 4 bases and J lost 0, with 13 bases in between. The CDR3 runs to 15 residues. Germline CDR1 and CDR2: SGHRS and YFSETQ.

V usage is TRBV5-1 and J usage is TRBJ2-7; 11 positions match TRBD1. The CDR3 has 15 amino acids. Germline CDR1 and CDR2: SGHRS and YFSETQ. The trim removed 3 bases at V and 3 bases at J, leaving 5 bases unmatched. In nucleotides, the CDR3 is TGCGCCAGCAGCTCCCGGGGGACAGGGGGCTACGAGCAGTACTTC. Protein sequence: CASSSRGTGGYEQYF.

The V gene is TRBV27, the J gene TRBJ1-2, with D unresolved. CDR1 MNHEY and CDR2 SMNVEV come from the germline V gene (reference sequence). The ends were cut back, 4 bases at V and 11 bases at J, with 17 bases in the middle. CDR3 length: 13 amino acids. In nucleotides, the CDR3 is TGTGCCAGCAGTTCTGGTACTGGTTTCGGGTACACCTTC. This sequence encodes CASSSGTGFGYTF.

The chain couples TRBV4-3 to TRBJ2-1; TRBD2 might be the D (7 bases). This CDR3 contains 13 residues. The germline V gene encodes CDR1 LGHNA and CDR2 YSLEER. The V end lost 4 bases, the J end lost 5 bases, and 9 bases lay between the germline ends. CDR3 DNA: TGCGCCAGCAGCCGCGGGGGCGACAATGAGCAGTTCTTC. As protein: CASSRGGDNEQFF.

The V and J genes are TRBV25-1 and TRBJ2-3, with 10 bases matching TRBD2. The CDR3 has 17 amino acids. Germline assignment: CDR1 MGHDK and CDR2 SYGVNS. V was clipped by 2 bases and J by 6 bases; unmatched bases: 11. CDR3 sequence reads: CASSEGGKRGGPDTQYF. The CDR3, as DNA: TGTGCCAGCAGTGAAGGGGGCAAGCGGGGGGGCCCTGATACGCAGTATTTT.

The chain combines TRBV10-1 with TRBJ1-1; 8 bases map to TRBD1. The CDR3 consists of 14 residues. Germline V CDR1 and CDR2: WNHNN, SYGVQD (reference sequence). V was pared by 3 bases and J by 6 bases, with 6 bases of the junction left unmatched. The CDR3 nucleotides are TGCGCCAGCAGTGAACGCGGACAGGGCTCTGAAGCTTTCTTT. Translating gives CASSERGQGSEAFF.

The chain carries TRBV2 and TRBJ1-3; TRBD1 matches at 7 bases. The CDR3 sequence is 15 residues long. Germline V gene data show CDR1 as SNHLY and CDR2 as FYNNEI. After removal of 5 bases from V and 1 base from J, the junction contained 5 bases not matched to a gene. The CDR3 sequence is CASSSDRVSGNTIYF. The CDR3 coding sequence is TGTGCCAGCAGTTCAGACAGGGTGTCTGGAAACACCATATATTTT.

The rearrangement links TRBV7-6 to TRBJ2-1; 9 positions match TRBD2. From germline, CDR1 is SGHVS and CDR2 FNYEAQ. The length of the CDR3 is 17 residues. V gave up 5 bases and J gave up 3 bases; unmatched junction bases: 11. The CDR3 protein is CASSRIAGATLYNEQFF. DNA of the CDR3: TGTGCCAGCAGCCGCATAGCGGGGGCCACCCTCTACAATGAGCAGTTCTTC.

The V call is TRBV7-2, the J call TRBJ1-6; a weak D match, TRBD1 (5 bases). Germline V gene data show CDR1 as SGHTA and CDR2 as FQGNSA. The length of the CDR3 is 13 residues. Trimming removed 5 bases at V and 10 bases at J, with 12 bases between. CDR3 sequence reads: CASSPAGRSPLHF. The CDR3 DNA is TGTGCCAGCAGCCCAGCAGGGCGGTCACCCCTCCACTTT.

The V call is TRBV9, the J call TRBJ1-1; the match to TRBD1 covers 9 bases. Trimming at V came to 4 bases and at J to 1 base, leaving 5 bases not matched to a gene. Germline CDR1 reads SGDLS; CDR2 reads YYNGEE. The CDR3 loop spans 15 amino acids. The DNA of the CDR3 is TGTGCCAGCAGCCCACCGGGACAGGGGAACACTGAAGCTTTCTTT. It is translated as CASSPPGQGNTEAFF.

The rearrangement joins TRBV10-3 to TRBJ1-1; D is perhaps TRBD1 (5 bases). Germline-derived CDR1 and CDR2 are ENHRY and SYGVKD. The CDR3 runs to 13 residues. Trimming shortened V by 2 bases and J by 8 bases, and 12 bases separated the two germline ends. The CDR3, as DNA: TGTGCCATCAGTGAGCGGGGGAGTGGGGAAGCTTTCTTT. Translated, it gives CAISERGSGEAFF.

This chain uses TRBV30 with TRBJ1-2; 8 bases agree with TRBD1. Germline lookup yields CDR1 GTSNPN and CDR2 SVGIG (reference sequence). V lost 4 bases to trimming and J lost 8 bases; unmatched junction nucleotides: 12. The CDR3 extends over 14 amino acids. CDR3 in DNA: TGTGCCTGGACAAGACAGGGGAATTATAAGGGCTACACCTTC. Its translation: CAWTRQGNYKGYTF.

This chain uses TRBV19 with TRBJ2-5; TRBD1 aligns across 7 bases. The CDR3 spans 14 residues. The germline CDR1 and CDR2 sequences are LNHDA and SQIVND (reference sequence). The V segment lost 6 bases and the J segment 5 bases; nucleotides outside the gene matches: 9. CDR3 residues: CASSKETGWETQYF. The CDR3, as DNA: TGTGCCAGTAGCAAGGAGACAGGGTGGGAGACCCAGTACTTC.

This clone appeared once. The CDR3 nucleotides are TGTGCCAGCAGCGGGCCCAGTAGCGGGGGGGTACAGTACTTC. Encoded protein: CASSGPSSGGVQYF. V is TRBV9 and J is TRBJ2-5, with 11 bases fitting TRBD2. Germline CDR1 and CDR2: SGDLS and YYNGEE. This CDR3 region has 14 residues. The junction had 9 bases not matched to a gene; V was cut back by 3 bases and J by 11 bases.

The V gene is TRBV12-5, the J gene TRBJ2-3; 12 bases are a match to TRBD1. Germline CDR1 and CDR2: LGHNT and FRNRAP. With V trimmed by 6 bases and J by 2 bases, 3 bases remained unmatched. This CDR3 spans 15 amino acids. Here the CDR3 reads CASGRGQGATDTQYF. The CDR3 DNA sequence: TGTGCTAGTGGCCGGGGACAGGGGGCCACAGATACGCAGTATTTT.

The chain uses TRBV14 and TRBJ1-1; D is undetermined. The germline gives CDR1 SGHDN, CDR2 FVKESK. The CDR3 is 15 residues long. V was clipped by 1 base and J by 1 base, with 10 bases between them. The CDR3 coding sequence is TGTGCCAGCAGCCAAGGCTGGGCAGGGAACACTGAAGCTTTCTTT. As protein: CASSQGWAGNTEAFF. The full variable domain, rest sourced from reference TRBV14 and TRBJ1-1, is EAGVTQFPSHSVIEKGQTVTLRCDPISGHDNLYWYRRVMGKEIKFLLHFVKESKQDESGMPNNRFLAERTGGTYSTLKVQPAELEDSGVYFCASSQGWAGNTEAFFGQGTRLTVV.

The rearrangement uses TRBV15 and TRBJ2-1; maybe TRBD1 (6 bases). The germline V gene encodes CDR1 LNHNV and CDR2 YYDKDF (reference sequence). The CDR3 runs 15 residues. V gave up 0 bases and J gave up 4 bases, with 10 bases separating them. CDR3 amino acids: CATSRDPQGYNEQFF. In DNA, the CDR3 is TGTGCCACCAGCAGAGATCCCCAGGGGTACAATGAGCAGTTCTTC. The entire variable domain, with the rest obtained from reference TRBV15 and TRBJ2-1, is as follows: DAMVIQNPRYQVTQFGKPVTLSCSQTLNHNVMYWYQQKSSQAPKLLFHYYDKDFNNEADTPDNFQSRRPNTSFCFLDIRSPGLGDTAMYLCATSRDPQGYNEQFFGPGTRLTVL.

The chain links TRBV6-5 to TRBJ1-6; D is unclear. In germline, CDR1 is MNHEY, CDR2 SVGAGI. The ends were cut back, 0 bases at V and 4 bases at J, with 7 bases in the middle. CDR3 length equals 15 residues. The CDR3, as DNA: TGTGCCAGCAGTTACTCGCCGGGATATAATTCACCCCTCCACTTT. Translation gives CASSYSPGYNSPLHF.

The chain links TRBV27 to TRBJ2-7; D possibly corresponds to TRBD2 (7 bases). This CDR3 has 17 amino acids. Germline CDR1 is MNHEY and CDR2 is SMNVEV (reference sequence). With 5 bases removed from V and 0 bases from J, the gap between germline ends came to 20 bases. In DNA, the CDR3 is TGTGCCAGCAGTCATTACGTGGGGAGGGGGTACTCCTACGAGCAGTACTTC. Translated, it gives CASSHYVGRGYSYEQYF.

The CDR3 protein is CASSPLTGIYGYTF. The CDR3, as DNA: TGTGCCAGCTCACCATTGACAGGGATCTATGGCTACACCTTC. The chain links TRBV18 to TRBJ1-2; the match to TRBD1 covers 7 bases. This CDR3 is built from 14 residues. Trimming at V came to 2 bases and at J to 4 bases, leaving 4 bases not matched to a gene. Germline V lookup: CDR1 KGHSH, CDR2 LQKENI.

This chain joins TRBV5-6 and TRBJ2-5; 7 bases fit TRBD1. Trimming removed 4 bases from V and 3 bases from J; junction bases left unmatched: 6. CDR1 SGHDT and CDR2 YYEEEE come from the germline V gene. The CDR3 is 14 amino acids. This CDR3 is CASSLDRYEETQYF. The DNA for the CDR3 is TGTGCCAGCAGCCTGGACAGGTATGAAGAGACCCAGTACTTC.

V and J are TRBV7-2 and TRBJ1-1; D might be TRBD1 (5 bases). The germline gives CDR1 SGHTA, CDR2 FQGNSA. V lost 5 bases and J lost 4, with 14 bases in between. This CDR3 has 14 amino acids. The CDR3, as DNA: TGTGCCAGCAGCGTCCAGGAGGGGACCACTGAAGCTTTCTTT. This codes for CASSVQEGTTEAFF.